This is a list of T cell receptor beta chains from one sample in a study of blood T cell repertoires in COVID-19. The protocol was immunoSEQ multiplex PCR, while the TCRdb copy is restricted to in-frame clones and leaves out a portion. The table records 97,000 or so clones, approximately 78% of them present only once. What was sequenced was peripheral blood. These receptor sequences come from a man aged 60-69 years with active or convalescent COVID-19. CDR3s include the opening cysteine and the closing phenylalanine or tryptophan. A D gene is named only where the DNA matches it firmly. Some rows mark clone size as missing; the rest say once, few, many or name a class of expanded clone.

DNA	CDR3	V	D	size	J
TGTGCCAGCAGCTCCCCCCTATGGCGGGACCCTTCCTACAATGAGCAGTTCTTC	CASSSPLWRDPSYNEQFF	TRBV11-3	.	few	TRBJ2-1
TGTGCCAGCAGTGATACAGGGGCCGGCTACAATCAGCCCCAGCATTTT	CASSDTGAGYNQPQHF	TRBV2	TRBD1	.	TRBJ1-5
TGTGCCACCAGTGCCTCTAGCCCTAGCGGGAGATATGAGCAGTTCTTC	CATSASSPSGRYEQFF	TRBV24-1	TRBD2	.	TRBJ2-1
TGTGCCAGTAGTATAAATGGACAGGGGGTGCGCGGAAACACCATATATTTT	CASSINGQGVRGNTIYF	TRBV19	TRBD1	.	TRBJ1-3
TGTGCCAGTAGTATTCTGGCCGGCAATCAGCCCCAGCATTTT	CASSILAGNQPQHF	TRBV19	.	.	TRBJ1-5
TGTGCCAGCAGCTTGGCAGGGGGGTACTACGAGCAGTACTTC	CASSLAGGYYEQYF	TRBV7-2	.	.	TRBJ2-7
TGCGCCAGCAGCCCCGCCATGGCCGAAGCGTCCTATAATTCACCCCTCCACTTT	CASSPAMAEASYNSPLHF	TRBV5-1	.	.	TRBJ1-6
TGTGCCAGCAGCTTGGACGGGAGGTCGGATACGCAGTATTTT	CASSLDGRSDTQYF	TRBV5-4	TRBD2	.	TRBJ2-3
TGTGCCAGCAGTTACGGGAATGAGCAGTTCTTC	CASSYGNEQFF	TRBV12-3/TRBV12-4	.	.	TRBJ2-1
TGCAGCGTTGAGCAGGCCATGAACACTGAAGCTTTCTTT	CSVEQAMNTEAFF	TRBV29-1	.	.	TRBJ1-1
TGTGCCCGCGGGGGGGGCGGCACAGATACGCAGTATTTT	CARGGGGTDTQYF	TRBV5-5	TRBD2	.	TRBJ2-3
TGTGCCAGCAGCTTAAGTTCTAGCCGCCAGGTGACCCAGTACTTC	CASSLSSSRQVTQYF	TRBV7-3	.	.	TRBJ2-5
TGTGCCACCGGGCGGGGGGACTCGAGTGGCTACACCTTC	CATGRGDSSGYTF	TRBV24-1	.	.	TRBJ1-2
TGTGCCACCAGTGATTCCCCAGGGGAGAACTATGGCTACACCTTC	CATSDSPGENYGYTF	TRBV24-1	.	.	TRBJ1-2
TGTGCCAGCAGCCAAGATCTCACAGACTATTATGGCTACACCTTC	CASSQDLTDYYGYTF	TRBV4-2	.	once	TRBJ1-2
TGTGCCAGCAGCTTAGGCGGGAGGGCCGTAAATGAGCAGTTCTTC	CASSLGGRAVNEQFF	TRBV7-9	TRBD2	.	TRBJ2-1
TGTGCCAGCAGTTACGGGCCTATCCAAGACGAGCAGTACTTC	CASSYGPIQDEQYF	TRBV6-6	.	.	TRBJ2-7
TGTGCCAGCAGCTTAGACCGGGGGAGCACAGATACGCAGTATTTT	CASSLDRGSTDTQYF	TRBV7-8	.	once	TRBJ2-3
TGTGCCATCAGTGAGTCCCGAAGCGGGGGCGGCTACAATGAGCAGTTCTTC	CAISESRSGGGYNEQFF	TRBV10-3	TRBD2	.	TRBJ2-1
TGTGCCAGCAGCCCGGGACAGAGGAATTCACCCCTCCACTTT	CASSPGQRNSPLHF	TRBV28	TRBD1	.	TRBJ1-6
TGTGCCAGCAGCGCCGGGACACATAGCACAGATACGCAGTATTTT	CASSAGTHSTDTQYF	TRBV2	.	.	TRBJ2-3
TGTGCCAGCAGTGCCCTAGTCTCGACAGACCAAGAGACCCAGTACTTC	CASSALVSTDQETQYF	TRBV25-1	.	.	TRBJ2-5
TGTGCCAGCCGGTCCGGGGGTACCCTTAATGAGCAGTTCTTC	CASRSGGTLNEQFF	TRBV28	.	.	TRBJ2-1
TGTGCCAGCAGACCCCGGGCGGGGGTTGAGATGAACACTGAAGCTTTCTTT	CASRPRAGVEMNTEAFF	TRBV7-9	.	.	TRBJ1-1
TGTGCCAGCAGCGACCCCGGGGCAGGGGAAACTGAAGCTTTCTTT	CASSDPGAGETEAFF	TRBV6-2/TRBV6-3	.	.	TRBJ1-1
TGTGCCAGCAGCTTCTTCCGTCCCAGGACAGGGGAGCTGTTTTTT	CASSFFRPRTGELFF	TRBV3-1/TRBV3-2	.	.	TRBJ2-2
TGCAGCGTTGTAGACCGGGATGTCGGTGAGCAGTTCTTC	CSVVDRDVGEQFF	TRBV29-1	.	few	TRBJ2-1
TGCAGCGGGAATCAGGGCACCGGGGAGCTGTTTTTT	CSGNQGTGELFF	TRBV29-1	.	.	TRBJ2-2
TGTGCCAGTCGTCCCCTAGGGAGCTCCTACGAGCAGTACTTC	CASRPLGSSYEQYF	TRBV2	.	.	TRBJ2-7
TGTGCCACCAGTGCGGGGGTTGACACCGGGGAGCTGTTTTTT	CATSAGVDTGELFF	TRBV24-1	.	.	TRBJ2-2
TGTGCCAGCTCTCTCCGGGGCACTGAAGCTTTCTTT	CASSLRGTEAFF	TRBV2	.	.	TRBJ1-1
TGTGCCAGCAGCGCGCTAGCGGGAGTCGCAGATACGCAGTATTTT	CASSALAGVADTQYF	TRBV28	TRBD2	.	TRBJ2-3
TGTGCCAGCAGGGTCCGGGACACCTTCTACGAGCAGTACTTC	CASRVRDTFYEQYF	TRBV27	.	.	TRBJ2-7
TGTGCCACCAGTGAAGTCGGCGGGAACAATGAGCAGTTCTTC	CATSEVGGNNEQFF	TRBV24-1	.	.	TRBJ2-1
TGTGCCTGGAGTGCCCTCGACAGGGTGTCCTACGAGCAGTACTTC	CAWSALDRVSYEQYF	TRBV30	TRBD1	.	TRBJ2-7
TGTGCCAGCAGTGAAGGGGGGACTAGCGGGAGCTCCTACGAGCAGTACTTC	CASSEGGTSGSSYEQYF	TRBV2	TRBD2	.	TRBJ2-7
TGCGCCAGCAGCCTTAGCCTGGGAGCGGGAGAGACTGAGCAGTTCTTC	CASSLSLGAGETEQFF	TRBV4-1	TRBD2	.	TRBJ2-1
TGTGCCAGCAGTTTGTTCGGGAGTGGTACCGGGGAGCTGTTTTTT	CASSLFGSGTGELFF	TRBV28	.	.	TRBJ2-2
TGTGCCAGCAGTGAAACCGGGACAGGGGTATTAAGGGATGGCTACACCTTC	CASSETGTGVLRDGYTF	TRBV25-1	TRBD1	.	TRBJ1-2
TGTGCCAGCAGCCCACGGCGGCAAGAGACCCAGTACTTC	CASSPRRQETQYF	TRBV27	.	once	TRBJ2-5
TGTGCCAGTAGACAGGATACCGCCAATCAGCCCCAGCATTTT	CASRQDTANQPQHF	TRBV19	.	.	TRBJ1-5
TGCGCCAGCAGTTTGCAAGCGGGAAGAAGCACAGATACGCAGTATTTT	CASSLQAGRSTDTQYF	TRBV5-1	TRBD2	.	TRBJ2-3
TGTGCCAGCAGACAAACAGCACGACGGAATCAGCCCCAGCATTTT	CASRQTARRNQPQHF	TRBV7-8	.	.	TRBJ1-5
TGTGCCAGCAGCCGATCAACTAGCGGGGTCGGGGAGCTGTTTTTT	CASSRSTSGVGELFF	TRBV27	TRBD2	.	TRBJ2-2
TGTGCCACCAGCAGAGATAGGTGGGGGCAGCCCAGATTCCAAGAGACCCAGTACTTC	CATSRDRWGQPRFQETQYF	TRBV15	.	.	TRBJ2-5
TGCGCCAGCAGCCCTAGGGTAACGGCGGGAGGGTACAATGAGCAGTTCTTC	CASSPRVTAGGYNEQFF	TRBV4-3	TRBD2	.	TRBJ2-1
TGCGCCAGCCGCTGGGCGGGGGCGGAAACTGAAGCTTTCTTT	CASRWAGAETEAFF	TRBV5-1	.	few	TRBJ1-1
TGTGCCAGCAGCTTAGGAGCGGGACAGGAGGAGACCCAGTACTTC	CASSLGAGQEETQYF	TRBV7-9	.	few	TRBJ2-5
TGTGCCAGCAGTTACTCCCCTCGAGGGGGTGGAGAAAAACTGTTTTTT	CASSYSPRGGGEKLFF	TRBV6-5	.	.	TRBJ1-4
TGTGCCAGCAGCTTTGAGGGCTCTCTTGAGACCCAGTACTTC	CASSFEGSLETQYF	TRBV11-3	.	.	TRBJ2-5
TGTGCCAGCAGCTTCGGCAGGGGGCAAGAAACTGAAGCTTTCTTT	CASSFGRGQETEAFF	TRBV5-4	TRBD1	few	TRBJ1-1
TGTGCCTGGAGTGTGATGACTAGCGGGATAGAAGGGTACGAGCAGTACTTC	CAWSVMTSGIEGYEQYF	TRBV30	TRBD2	once	TRBJ2-7